The T cell receptor (beta chain) described here comes from a study of blood T cell repertoires in COVID-19. Study context: T cells, B-cell-depleted T cells, or PBMCs provided the cDNA or gDNA that served as material.

Under the authors' procedure: Amplification of reference gene primers was used by the study to estimate nucleated cell counts. TCRdb's copy holds only in-frame clones and misses some; the assay was immunoSEQ multiplex PCR. That table is the source of V, J and clone size, and D and trimming were worked out from the DNA. In the table there are fewer than 350,000 clones, approximately 83% of which are singletons. The germline V gene encodes CDR1 SGHDN and CDR2 FVKESK. The CDR3 covers 15 residues. The V gene end was trimmed by 0 bases and the J gene end by 3 bases; junction bases not matched to a gene: 2.

This receptor was obtained from a woman in her 30s who had recovered from COVID-19. This chain uses TRBV14 with TRBJ1-2; 9 bases are shared with TRBD1. Sample: peripheral blood. As DNA, the CDR3 is TGTGCCAGCAGCCAAGAGGGGACAGGGCACTATGGCTACACCTTC. Translating gives CASSQEGTGHYGYTF. The full variable domain, rest sourced from reference TRBV14 and TRBJ1-2, is EAGVTQFPSHSVIEKGQTVTLRCDPISGHDNLYWYRRVMGKEIKFLLHFVKESKQDESGMPNNRFLAERTGGTYSTLKVQPAELEDSGVYFCASSQEGTGHYGYTFGSGTRLTVV.